This is a list of T cell receptor beta chains from one sample in a study of kidney transplant recipient with SARS-CoV-2 infection. Via MiXCR, TCRdb re-called the reads, giving one row per CDR3 protein. This sample has approximately 250,000 distinct CDR3 sequences, with 29% found just once. The sample in question was a blood sample, obtained at baseline and between days 110 and 120 from a kidney transplant recipient. These TCRs come from a male patient aged 30 to 40 who had COVID-19 and was a kidney transplant recipient. These T cells may partly come from the graft donor. The CDR3 runs from the conserved cysteine through the conserved F or W. The D gene is left open where the match is weak. Expanded clones are given a class, and other clones once, few, many or no size at all.

j_call clone_size d_call v_call cdr3_aa cdr3_nt
TRBJ2-3 . . TRBV19 CASGIGDASDTQYF TGTGCCAGTGGTATAGGGGACGCTTCTGATACGCAGTATTTT
TRBJ2-1 few TRBD2 TRBV5-1 CASSSRIAGNSYNEQFF TGCGCCAGCAGCTCAAGAATAGCGGGAAACTCCTACAATGAGCAGTTCTTC
TRBJ2-3 many TRBD1 TRBV5-1 CAAGTGSTDTQYF TGCGCCGCCGGGACAGGCAGCACAGATACGCAGTATTTT
TRBJ2-7 many TRBD2 TRBV6-2/TRBV6-3 CASTPKVSGSYEQYF TGTGCCAGCACCCCCAAGGTTAGCGGGAGTTACGAGCAGTACTTC
TRBJ1-2 many TRBD1 TRBV20-1 CSASYTQGAATF TGCAGTGCCAGCTATACTCAGGGGGCGGCCACCTTC
TRBJ1-2 many TRBD1 TRBV12-3/TRBV12-4 CASSSSRGGYYGYTF TGTGCCAGCAGTTCCTCCCGAGGGGGCTACTATGGCTACACCTTC
TRBJ1-5 few TRBD1 TRBV14 CASRRFLHRDRDSNQPQHF TGTGCCAGCAGGAGGTTCCTCCACCGGGACAGGGATAGTAATCAGCCCCAGCATTTT
TRBJ2-1 few . TRBV21-1 CASSKLLPAGSTREQFF TGTGCCAGCAGCAAACTCCTACCAGCGGGCTCAACCCGGGAGCAGTTCTTC
TRBJ1-1 many TRBD1 TRBV7-2 CASSLAGGFTEAFF TGTGCCAGCAGCTTAGCAGGGGGCTTCACTGAAGCTTTCTTT
TRBJ2-2 many TRBD1 TRBV5-6 CASSLRDRGKGTGELFF TGTGCCAGCAGCTTGAGGGACAGGGGCAAGGGCACCGGGGAGCTGTTTTTT
TRBJ2-7 many TRBD2 TRBV20-1 CSATAGGATSYEQYF TGCAGTGCTACCGCCGGGGGGGCTACGTCCTACGAGCAGTACTTC
TRBJ1-5 . . TRBV5-4 CAGRIQGANQPQHF TGTGCCGGCAGAATACAGGGTGCCAATCAGCCCCAGCATTTT
TRBJ2-5 many . TRBV6-6 CASSSRRETQYF TGTGCCAGCAGTTCCCGGCGGGAGACCCAGTACTTC
TRBJ1-1 few . TRBV20-1 CSAREGPAFF TGCAGTGCTAGGGAGGGCCCAGCTTTCTTT
TRBJ1-2 many . TRBV4-3 CASSTFTGRRKTYGYTF TGCGCCAGCAGCACGTTTACAGGACGTCGAAAGACCTATGGCTACACCTTC
TRBJ2-3 . . TRBV10-1 CASSDHSPSQDTQYF TGCGCCAGCAGTGACCATAGTCCCTCACAAGATACGCAGTATTTT
TRBJ2-3 few . TRBV18 CASSPGWRYTDTQYF TGTGCCAGCTCACCAGGATGGAGATACACAGATACGCAGTATTTT
TRBJ1-2 many . TRBV28 CASSPSINRDGYTF TGTGCCAGCAGTCCATCGATCAATAGGGATGGCTACACCTTC
TRBJ2-3 . TRBD2 TRBV19 CASSSGLAGGQGTDTQYF TGTGCCAGTTCCTCGGGACTAGCGGGGGGGCAAGGCACAGATACGCAGTATTTT
TRBJ2-3 . . TRBV12-3/TRBV12-4 CASSLNIGQRGGTDTQYF TGTGCCAGCAGTTTAAATATCGGTCAGCGAGGGGGGACAGATACGCAGTATTTT
TRBJ2-5 few . TRBV5-1 CASSLGDLPRETQYF TGCGCCAGCAGCTTAGGGGACCTACCTAGAGAGACCCAGTACTTC
TRBJ2-1 many TRBD2 TRBV7-2 CASSLGKREDNEQFF TGTGCCAGCAGCTTAGGCAAGCGGGAGGACAATGAGCAGTTCTTC
TRBJ1-2 many TRBD1 TRBV12-3/TRBV12-4 CASSLGQGSNYGYTF TGTGCCAGCAGTTTGGGACAGGGGTCTAACTATGGCTACACCTTC
TRBJ2-5 many TRBD2 TRBV5-1 CASTASGSGETQYF TGCGCCAGCACGGCTAGCGGGAGTGGGGAGACCCAGTACTTC